This T cell receptor beta chain appears in the sequencing data of a study of graft-versus-host responses after intestinal transplantation. Study overall: Induction with anti-thymocyte globulin, then tacrolimus and steroids for three to four years, was given to all recipients.

Germline V CDR1 and CDR2: SQVTM, ANQGSEA. The CDR3 contains 11 residues. V was pared by 5 bases and J by 6 bases, with 8 bases between. As concerns this clone: The antigen is undetermined.

Some clones are missing from TCRdb's copy, which holds only in-frame ones; the method was immunoSEQ multiplex PCR. The sample consists of roughly 110,000 clones, approximately 94% of them appearing once. The sequences come from unstimulated CD4+ T cells sorted from spleen or lymph node cells, collected before transplant. The V and J genes are TRBV29-1 and TRBJ2-1; unclear D gene. This TCR derives from a human donor who was the organ donor for an intestinal transplant. CDR3 loop: CSVIPSNEQFF. DNA for the CDR3: TGCAGCGTTATTCCTAGCAATGAGCAGTTCTTC.